These 28 T cell receptor beta chains were sequenced from one sample in a study of T-cell memory formation after mild COVID-19. TCRdb re-derived calls from the 5' RACE reads in MiXCR, one entry per CDR3 protein. The repertoire has some 100,000 distinct CDR3 sequences, roughly 11% of them found once; the top ten carry 40%. Sequenced: PBMCs or a T cell subset sorted from them (not recorded which). These receptors all stem from a man aged 18 to 35 who had mild COVID-19 (a few samples of this study predate the infection). Cell type and time point are not known.

This clonotype was seen a few times. The chain employs TRBV5-1 and TRBJ2-3, with TRBD2 matching 15 bases. Germline V gene data show CDR1 as SGHRS and CDR2 as YFSETQ. This CDR3 spans 19 amino acids. V shed 4 bases and J 4 bases; nucleotides not matched to a gene: 13. The CDR3 region has the DNA TGCGCCAGCAGCCGCGGCCCCCTCGGACTAGCGGGGGGGCCAGATACGCAGTATTTT. This gives the protein CASSRGPLGLAGGPDTQYF.

The J gene is TRBJ2-1, the V gene TRBV27, with D perhaps matching TRBD1 or TRBD2 (5 bases each). This CDR3 is 16 amino acids long. Germline CDR1 is MNHEY and CDR2 is SMNVEV (reference sequence). V was pared by 4 bases and J by 0 bases, with 13 bases between. CDR3 region: CASSSHGGSSYNEQFF. The CDR3 DNA is TGTGCCAGCAGTTCCCATGGGGGTAGCTCCTACAATGAGCAGTTCTTC.

This clonotype occurred many times. V usage is TRBV12-3 or TRBV12-4 and J usage is TRBJ1-2; the match to TRBD1 covers 7 bases. This CDR3 spans 11 amino acids. Trimming removed 3 bases from V and 10 bases from J; junction bases left unmatched: 2. The chain's CDR3 is CASSFGTAYTF. CDR3 coding DNA: TGTGCCAGCAGTTTCGGGACAGCCTACACCTTC.

This clonotype was counted only a few times. This chain joins TRBV7-9 and TRBJ1-1; 7 bases match TRBD1. V lost 8 bases to trimming and J lost 0 bases; unmatched junction nucleotides: 6. The CDR3 consists of 14 residues. Germline V CDR1 and CDR2: SEHNR, FQNEAQ (reference sequence). The CDR3 spells CASGRDSLNTEAFF. CDR3 DNA: TGTGCCAGCGGACGGGACAGCCTGAACACTGAAGCTTTCTTT.

Only a few counts were recorded for this clonotype. This sequence joins TRBV7-3 and TRBJ2-1; 7 bases map to TRBD2. Germline CDR1 reads SGHTA; CDR2 reads FQGTGA. The CDR3 length is 15 residues. The V segment lost 5 bases and the J segment 5 bases; nucleotides outside the gene matches: 9. The CDR3: CASSIGLADNNEQFF. Here the CDR3 DNA reads TGTGCCAGCAGCATCGGGCTAGCGGATAACAATGAGCAGTTCTTC.

This clonotype was picked up a small number of times. The chain employs TRBV6-2 or TRBV6-3 and TRBJ2-2, with TRBD2 matching over 7 bases. From germline, CDR1 is MNHEY and CDR2 SVGEGT. This CDR3 has 18 residues. The junction had 12 bases not matched to a gene; V was cut back by 1 base and J by 4 bases. CDR3 in amino acids: CASSYFLGEGKGTGELFF. CDR3 bases: TGTGCCAGCAGTTACTTCCTAGGGGAGGGTAAAGGCACCGGGGAGCTGTTTTTT.

The V gene is TRBV4-1, the J gene TRBJ2-5; a possible D gene is TRBD2 (5 bases). The V gene lost 3 bases and the J gene lost 5 bases, with 13 bases spanning the gap. Looked up from germline, CDR1 is MGHRA and CDR2 is YSYEKL. This CDR3 contains 14 residues. The CDR3 coding sequence is TGCGCCAGCAGCCAGGCCGGACTGAAGGAGACCCAGTACTTC. This encodes CASSQAGLKETQYF.

This clonotype has ten or more counts. The chain recombines TRBV6-4 with TRBJ2-2; 8 positions match TRBD1. Germline V gene data show CDR1 as MRHNA and CDR2 as SNTAGT. The CDR3 loop spans 16 amino acids. J lost 1 base, V lost 4 bases, and 5 bases had no gene match. As DNA, the CDR3 is TGTGCCAGCAGTGCATCGGACAGGGTGAACACCGGGGAGCTGTTTTTT. Translating it yields CASSASDRVNTGELFF.

Ten or more counts support this clonotype. The CDR3 region is CASGHSGKTQYF. DNA for the CDR3: TGTGCCAGCGGGCATTCTGGAAAGACCCAGTACTTC. The V and J genes are TRBV7-9 and TRBJ2-5; D uncertain. Germline CDR1 SEHNR, CDR2 FQNEAQ (reference sequence). CDR3 size: 12 residues. V lost 8 bases and J 6 bases, leaving 13 bases between the germline ends.

This clonotype was seen a handful of times. This rearrangement joins TRBV5-1 to TRBJ2-7; 7 nucleotides match TRBD1. Trimming at V came to 4 bases and at J to 6 bases, leaving 10 bases not matched to a gene. Per germline, CDR1 SGHRS and CDR2 YFSETQ. CDR3 length: 14 amino acids. CDR3 sequence reads: CASSPTPRDSEQYF. CDR3 bases: TGCGCCAGCAGCCCCACGCCTCGGGACAGCGAGCAGTACTTC.

This clonotype came up a few times. J is TRBJ2-3 and V is TRBV4-3; TRBD2 might be the D (7 bases). V was trimmed by 0 bases and J by 2 bases, leaving 12 bases between them. This CDR3 is 16 amino acids long. Germline loops: CDR1 LGHNA, CDR2 YSLEER. CDR3 sequence: CASSQDGAGATDTQYF. CDR3 DNA: TGCGCCAGCAGCCAAGACGGGGCGGGGGCCACAGATACGCAGTATTTT.

This clonotype appeared once. The genes are TRBV6-5 and TRBJ2-2; TRBD1 is a possible D gene (5 bases). Trimming shortened V by 7 bases and J by 3 bases, and 15 bases separated the two germline ends. CDR1 and CDR2 (germline): MNHEY, SVGAGI. This CDR3 region has 15 residues. This CDR3 reads CASKGPETYTGELFF. The CDR3 DNA reads as TGTGCCAGCAAGGGGCCGGAGACCTACACCGGGGAGCTGTTTTTT.

For the CDR3, the DNA is TGTGCCAGCAGCTTGCCCGGGACAGGGGAGGGTGTGAATGAGCAGTTCTTC. Translating gives CASSLPGTGEGVNEQFF. The chain couples TRBV5-4 to TRBJ2-1; 10 nucleotides align to TRBD1. Trimming removed 1 base from V and 7 bases from J; junction bases left unmatched: 11. The CDR3 runs to 17 residues. The germline gives CDR1 SGHNT, CDR2 YYREEE (reference sequence).

The rearrangement joins TRBV29-1 to TRBJ2-7; D might be TRBD1 or TRBD2, each matching 5 bases. The germline V and J ends were trimmed by 7 bases and 6 bases, with 16 bases remaining between them. Germline CDR1 SQVTM, CDR2 ANQGSEA. This CDR3 spans 12 amino acids. The CDR3 sequence: CSGDGMSGEQYF. Written as DNA, the CDR3 is TGCAGCGGGGACGGGATGTCTGGCGAGCAGTACTTC.

The chain combines TRBV5-1 with TRBJ2-7; the D gene is possibly TRBD2 (6 bases). Germline assignment: CDR1 SGHRS and CDR2 YFSETQ. With 4 bases removed from V and 6 bases from J, the gap between germline ends came to 20 bases. The CDR3 length is 15 residues. CDR3 protein: CASSGFRDSRGEQYF. As DNA, the CDR3 is TGCGCCAGCAGCGGATTCCGGGACTCAAGGGGCGAGCAGTACTTC.

This clonotype was counted a few times. This chain links TRBV5-5 with TRBJ2-3; 8 bases are a match to TRBD1. After removal of 2 bases from V and 5 bases from J, the junction contained 7 bases not matched to a gene. Germline V lookup: CDR1 SGHKS, CDR2 YYEKEE (reference sequence). There are 15 residues in the CDR3. CDR3 sequence reads: CASSFFQGAEDTQYF. In nucleotides, the CDR3 is TGTGCCAGCAGCTTCTTCCAGGGGGCGGAAGATACGCAGTATTTT.

V is TRBV4-2 and J is TRBJ2-7; 9 nucleotides line up with TRBD1. From germline, CDR1 is LGHNA and CDR2 YNFKEQ. This CDR3 has 16 amino acids. The V gene end was trimmed by 1 base and the J gene end by 2 bases; junction bases not matched to a gene: 6. CDR3 residues: CASSQAGTGTAYEQYV. DNA of the CDR3: TGTGCCAGCAGCCAAGCCGGGACAGGGACAGCCTACGAGCAGTACGTC.

The chain uses TRBV7-9 and TRBJ1-1; a possible D gene is TRBD1 (6 bases). This CDR3 is 16 amino acids long. CDR1 and CDR2 (germline): SEHNR, FQNEAQ (reference sequence). Between the trimmed V and J ends, which lost 1 base and 5 bases, there was a span of 17 bases. DNA for the CDR3: TGTGCCAGCAGCTTAGGATGGGGGGGCGTCAATACTGAAGCTTTCTTT. Amino acid sequence: CASSLGWGGVNTEAFF.

A few counts support this clonotype. V gene TRBV29-1 combines with J gene TRBJ2-2; a weak D match, TRBD1 (5 bases). V gave up 4 bases and J gave up 5 bases, with 8 bases separating them. The CDR3 totals 12 residues. CDR1 is SQVTM, CDR2 ANQGSEA, per germline. The CDR3 bases are TGCAGCGTTGGTCCAGGGACCGGGGAGCTGTTTTTT. Its protein product is CSVGPGTGELFF.

This clonotype was detected a few times. The chain is built from TRBV7-2 and TRBJ2-3, with D hard to call. Germline-derived CDR1 and CDR2 are SGHTA and FQGNSA. This CDR3 contains 14 residues. V was cut by 3 bases and J by 0 bases, with 7 bases left in between. As DNA, the CDR3 is TGTGCCAGCAGCTTCAGGCTAAGCACAGATACGCAGTATTTT. This encodes CASSFRLSTDTQYF.

The rearrangement links TRBV6-2 or TRBV6-3 to TRBJ1-1; D possibly corresponds to TRBD1 (5 bases). CDR1 is MNHEY and CDR2 is SVGEGT in the germline V gene. The CDR3 is 15 residues long. V lost 0 bases and J lost 4, with 12 bases in between. CDR3 loop: CASSYSDPGGTEAFF. The CDR3 bases are TGTGCCAGCAGTTACTCGGACCCGGGGGGCACTGAAGCTTTCTTT.

This clonotype was detected only a few times. The rearrangement links TRBV20-1 to TRBJ2-1; 14 bases line up with TRBD2. Trimming cost V 6 bases and J 5 bases; bases outside gene matches: 12. Per germline, CDR1 DFQATT and CDR2 SNEGSKA (reference sequence). This CDR3 is built from 17 residues. CDR3 amino acids: CSARPGLAGEFDNEQFF. Written as DNA, the CDR3 is TGCAGTGCCCGACCGGGACTAGCGGGGGAGTTTGACAATGAGCAGTTCTTC.

The rearrangement uses TRBV4-1 and TRBJ2-7; D uncertain. CDR1 is MGHRA and CDR2 is YSYEKL in the germline V gene. The CDR3 runs to 16 residues. Trimming stripped 0 bases from V and 4 bases from J, with 16 bases between. The CDR3: CASSQDLSTVLYEQYF. In nucleotides, the CDR3 is TGCGCCAGCAGCCAAGATCTAAGCACAGTACTTTACGAGCAGTACTTC.

The chain links TRBV10-2 to TRBJ1-2; D is undetermined. The CDR3 runs 14 residues. V lost 2 bases, J lost 0 bases, and 7 bases lay in between. Per the germline V gene, CDR1 is WSHSY and CDR2 is SAAADI. The CDR3 nucleotides are TGCGCCAGCAGTGAGGGCCCTGCTAACTATGGCTACACCTTC. It yields the protein CASSEGPANYGYTF.

This chain connects TRBV7-9 to TRBJ2-5; D gene unclear. The CDR3 length is 15 residues. The germline V and J ends were trimmed by 5 bases and 4 bases, with 17 bases remaining between them. Germline CDR1 reads SEHNR; CDR2 reads FQNEAQ (reference sequence). The CDR3 sequence: CASSPGARLGETQYF. DNA for the CDR3: TGTGCCAGCAGCCCTGGCGCCCGGCTTGGAGAGACCCAGTACTTC.

V gene TRBV5-1 combines with J gene TRBJ2-2; 7 bases are shared with TRBD1. V trimming: 1 base; J trimming: 6 bases; junction bases outside the gene matches: 12. The germline V gene encodes CDR1 SGHRS and CDR2 YFSETQ. The CDR3 runs 17 residues. The CDR3 coding sequence is TGCGCCAGCAGCTTGTGGGACAGTCATCCCTGGTCCGGGGAGCTGTTTTTT. Residues: CASSLWDSHPWSGELFF.

Only a few counts were recorded for this clonotype. The V call is TRBV5-5, the J call TRBJ1-2; D ambiguous. CDR3 length equals 14 residues. Trimming cost V 6 bases and J 2 bases, with 14 bases left between them. CDR1 and CDR2 (germline): SGHKS, YYEKEE (reference sequence). The CDR3: CASTHHPTNYGYTF. As DNA, the CDR3 is TGTGCCAGCACCCACCATCCGACGAACTATGGCTACACCTTC.

The gene calls are TRBV6-5 and TRBJ1-2, with D unclear. Germline CDR1 and CDR2: MNHEY and SVGAGI. The CDR3 length is 13 residues. Trimming left V 0 bases short and J 2 bases short, with 4 bases between. The DNA for the CDR3 is TGTGCCAGCAGTTACTCGGGCAACTATGGCTACACCTTC. It yields the protein CASSYSGNYGYTF.